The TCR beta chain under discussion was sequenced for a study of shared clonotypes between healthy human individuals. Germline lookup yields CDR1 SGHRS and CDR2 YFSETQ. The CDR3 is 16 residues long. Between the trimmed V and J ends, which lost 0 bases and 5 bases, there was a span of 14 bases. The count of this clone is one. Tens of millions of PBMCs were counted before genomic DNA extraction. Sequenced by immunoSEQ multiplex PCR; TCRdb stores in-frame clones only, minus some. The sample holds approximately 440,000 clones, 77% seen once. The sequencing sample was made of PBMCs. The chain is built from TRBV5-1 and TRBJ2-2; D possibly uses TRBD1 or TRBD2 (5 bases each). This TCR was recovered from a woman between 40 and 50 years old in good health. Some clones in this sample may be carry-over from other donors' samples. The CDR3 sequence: CASSLDGGVGTGELFF. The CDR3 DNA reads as TGCGCCAGCAGCTTGGATGGGGGAGTGGGGACCGGGGAGCTGTTTTTT.